The 14 T cell receptor beta chains given below trace back to one sample, sequenced in a study of blood T cell repertoires in COVID-19. Method: immunoSEQ multiplex PCR; TCRdb's copy keeps in-frame clones and lacks some. The sample includes approximately 150,000 clones, more than 75% seen only once; the top ten take approximately 1.1%. Sequencing was carried out using peripheral blood. The source of these receptors is a middle-aged man with acute or convalescent COVID-19.

V is TRBV24-1 and J is TRBJ2-7, with 8 bases aligning to TRBD1. Germline CDR1 reads KGHDR; CDR2 reads SFDVKD. V gave up 3 bases and J gave up 5 bases; unmatched junction bases: 11. This CDR3 spans 16 amino acids. CDR3 in DNA: TGTGCCACCAGTGATGCTGTGAGGACAGGGCGCCACGAGCAGTACTTC. It yields the protein CATSDAVRTGRHEQYF.

This clone was counted between two and nine times. V is TRBV4-3 and J is TRBJ1-2; the D gene is possibly TRBD1 (5 bases). Germline values: CDR1 LGHNA, CDR2 YSLEER. The CDR3 covers 16 residues. Trimming took off 2 bases at V and 4 bases at J, with 17 bases between the two ends. CDR3 bases: TGCGCCAGCAGCCAAAACTCAGGGAAGCCGGCCTATGGCTACACCTTC. It yields the protein CASSQNSGKPAYGYTF.

CDR3 protein: CASSLGRGTEAFF. In DNA form, the CDR3 reads TGCGCCAGCAGCTTGGGAAGAGGGACTGAAGCTTTCTTT. The chain uses TRBV5-1 and TRBJ1-1; unclear D gene. From germline, CDR1 is SGHRS and CDR2 YFSETQ. V lost 0 bases to trimming and J lost 5 bases, with 8 bases between them. The CDR3 consists of 13 residues.

J is TRBJ1-2 and V is TRBV5-1, with 9 bases fitting TRBD1. V was clipped by 4 bases and J by 8 bases; unmatched bases: 12. The CDR3 runs to 15 residues. CDR1 and CDR2 from the germline V gene are SGHRS and YFSETQ. The CDR3 DNA reads TGCGCCAGCAGCATAACCGGGACAGGGCCGTTCGGCTACACCTTC. This codes for CASSITGTGPFGYTF.

The chain joins TRBV12-3 or TRBV12-4 to TRBJ2-2, with D possibly being TRBD2 (5 bases). The CDR3 is 13 amino acids. Trimming took off 8 bases at V and 3 bases at J, with 10 bases between the two ends. The CDR3 loop reads CASFLGDTGELFF. The CDR3 DNA is TGTGCCAGCTTCCTCGGGGACACCGGGGAGCTGTTTTTT.

The chain is built from TRBV5-1 and TRBJ1-2; 7 bases line up with TRBD1. CDR1 and CDR2 (germline): SGHRS, YFSETQ. Trimming at V came to 1 base and at J to 4 bases, leaving 7 bases not matched to a gene. The CDR3 consists of 15 residues. This CDR3 is CASSLTPGTAYGYTF. The DNA of the CDR3 is TGCGCCAGCAGCTTGACCCCTGGGACAGCCTATGGCTACACCTTC. Based on the CDR3 plus reference TRBV5-1 and TRBJ1-2, the full variable domain is KAGVTQTPRYLIKTRGQQVTLSCSPISGHRSVSWYQQTPGQGLQFLFEYFSETQRNKGNFPGRFSGRQFSNSRSEMNVSTLELGDSALYLCASSLTPGTAYGYTFGSGTRLTVV.

The chain joins TRBV3-1 (or the pseudogene TRBV3-2) to TRBJ2-7; D not certain. V was trimmed by 0 bases and J by 13 bases, leaving 10 bases between them. CDR3 size: 11 residues. Germline V gene data show CDR1 as LGHDT and CDR2 as YNNKEL (reference sequence). Here the CDR3 reads CASSQDWQSYF. CDR3 nucleotides: TGTGCCAGCAGCCAAGATTGGCAGTCTTACTTC.

Comments on this clone: Other DNA sequences in the same sample also yield this CDR3. The chain has TRBV5-1 and TRBJ2-1; TRBD1 is a possible D gene (6 bases). Trimming removed 1 base at V and 6 bases at J, with 11 bases between. Germline V gene sequence: CDR1 SGHRS, CDR2 YFSETQ. The CDR3 contains 14 residues. In nucleotides, the CDR3 is TGCGCCAGCAGCTTGACAGGGACCCCCAATGAGCAGTTCTTC. This translates into CASSLTGTPNEQFF.

The chain is built from TRBV5-1 and TRBJ2-3, with TRBD2 matching over 15 bases. The germline V gene has CDR1 SGHRS and CDR2 YFSETQ. The V segment lost 0 bases and the J segment 8 bases; nucleotides outside the gene matches: 4. The CDR3 has 16 amino acids. This CDR3 is CASSLGTSGGAGTQYF. The DNA for the CDR3 is TGCGCCAGCAGCTTGGGGACTAGCGGGGGGGCCGGTACGCAGTATTTT. Full variable domain (outside the CDR3, taken from reference TRBV5-1 and TRBJ2-3): KAGVTQTPRYLIKTRGQQVTLSCSPISGHRSVSWYQQTPGQGLQFLFEYFSETQRNKGNFPGRFSGRQFSNSRSEMNVSTLELGDSALYLCASSLGTSGGAGTQYFGPGTRLTVL.

V gene TRBV6-5 combines with J gene TRBJ1-2; TRBD1 aligns across 9 bases. CDR1 and CDR2 (germline): MNHEY, SVGAGI. The V and J ends lost 8 bases and 7 bases, in that order; junction bases with no gene match: 11. CDR3 size: 14 residues. The CDR3 is CASLGQGRFGGYTF. For the CDR3, the DNA is TGTGCCAGCCTAGGACAGGGGCGCTTTGGTGGCTACACCTTC.

This clone was recorded once. The chain carries TRBV7-6 and TRBJ2-5; TRBD2 agrees at 11 bases. Trimming cost V 5 bases and J 7 bases; bases outside gene matches: 15. The CDR3 contains 17 residues. CDR1 and CDR2 from the germline V gene are SGHVS and FNYEAQ. The DNA of the CDR3 is TGTGCCAGCAGCCCCGGGACTAGCGGAACTAGTGGGGGGACCCAGTACTTC. Translating gives CASSPGTSGTSGGTQYF.

This clone has just one count. The chain has TRBV7-2 and TRBJ2-1, with D possibly being TRBD2 (7 bases). Trimming shortened V by 4 bases and J by 8 bases, and 12 bases separated the two germline ends. The CDR3 has 13 amino acids. Germline V gene sequence: CDR1 SGHTA, CDR2 FQGNSA. CDR3 sequence reads: CASSWGGRYEQFF. In DNA, the CDR3 is TGTGCCAGCAGCTGGGGGGGCCGGTATGAGCAGTTCTTC. Full variable domain (missing parts from reference TRBV7-2 and TRBJ2-1): GAGVSQSPSNKVTEKGKDVELRCDPISGHTALYWYRQSLGQGLEFLIYFQGNSAPDKSGLPSDRFSAERTGGSVSTLTIQRTQQEDSAVYLCASSWGGRYEQFFGPGTRLTVL.

This clone appeared once. J is TRBJ1-2 and V is TRBV2, with TRBD1 matching 11 bases. V lost 6 bases, J lost 8 bases, and 5 bases stayed unmatched. CDR1 is SNHLY and CDR2 is FYNNEI in the germline V gene. This CDR3 comprises 13 residues. The CDR3: CASRGTGGPGYTF. CDR3 nucleotides: TGTGCCAGCAGAGGGACAGGGGGACCAGGCTACACCTTC.

The V call is TRBV9, the J call TRBJ1-2; 7 bases map to TRBD1. The CDR3 runs 13 residues. The junction had 2 bases not matched to a gene; V was cut back by 0 bases and J by 6 bases. The V gene's germline CDR1 is SGDLS and CDR2 YYNGEE. CDR3 in amino acids: CASSVGGGDGYTF. For the CDR3, the DNA is TGTGCCAGCAGCGTAGGAGGGGGCGATGGCTACACCTTC.